These 27 T cell receptor beta chains share one sample of origin, sequenced in a study of blood T cell repertoires in COVID-19. TCRdb keeps only in-frame clones here, not all; method: immunoSEQ multiplex PCR. Of under 300,000 clones in the sample, 65% to 90% were seen once. The source material was peripheral blood. These receptors all stem from a woman between 70 and 85 years old with COVID-19, enrolled during active disease.

The genes are TRBV9 and TRBJ2-3; 7 bases map to TRBD2. The V segment lost 4 bases and the J segment 5 bases; nucleotides outside the gene matches: 10. The germline V gene has CDR1 SGDLS and CDR2 YYNGEE. The CDR3 spans 15 residues. The CDR3 region is CASSYWREGRDTQYF. DNA for the CDR3: TGTGCCAGCAGCTATTGGAGGGAGGGTCGAGATACGCAGTATTTT.

The chain joins TRBV5-1 to TRBJ2-1; D remains unclear. Germline values: CDR1 SGHRS, CDR2 YFSETQ. Trimming removed 4 bases from V and 9 bases from J, with 8 bases in between. The length of the CDR3 is 11 residues. The CDR3: CASSQLREQFF. The DNA for the CDR3 is TGCGCCAGCAGCCAACTCCGTGAGCAGTTCTTC. The full variable domain, its missing parts supplied by reference TRBV5-1 and TRBJ2-1, is KAGVTQTPRYLIKTRGQQVTLSCSPISGHRSVSWYQQTPGQGLQFLFEYFSETQRNKGNFPGRFSGRQFSNSRSEMNVSTLELGDSALYLCASSQLREQFFGPGTRLTVL.

This rearrangement joins TRBV21-1 to TRBJ2-7; TRBD1, the D gene given by the table, was not confirmed from the DNA. TRBV21-1 is given as a pseudogene. This CDR3 region has 12 residues. The CDR3 coding sequence is TGTGCCAGTACCGACAGACCCTACGAGCAGTACTTC. It specifies CASTDRPYEQYF.

The V and J genes are TRBV5-4 and TRBJ2-3, with TRBD2 identical over 8 bases. This CDR3 contains 16 residues. The germline gives CDR1 SGHNT, CDR2 YYREEE (reference sequence). Trimming removed 3 bases from V and 0 bases from J; junction bases left unmatched: 6. CDR3 DNA sequence: TGTGCCAGCAGCTCACCCGGGGGGGCTAGCACAGATACGCAGTATTTT. It yields the protein CASSSPGGASTDTQYF.

This clone was detected only once. The chain links TRBV12-3 or TRBV12-4 to TRBJ2-1; the D gene is possibly TRBD1 (6 bases). Trimming took 5 bases from V and 4 from J, leaving 9 bases between them. The CDR3 spans 13 residues. This CDR3 is CASSATGYNEQFF. The CDR3 coding sequence is TGTGCCAGCAGTGCTACAGGGTACAATGAGCAGTTCTTC.

This chain links TRBV7-2 with TRBJ1-5; TRBD1 is a possible D gene (5 bases). Germline CDR1 SGHTA, CDR2 FQGNSA. Deletions cut 5 bases from V and 1 base from J, with 9 bases between. This CDR3 has 14 residues. The CDR3 is CASSRRGSNQPQHF. The CDR3 DNA follows: TGTGCCAGCAGCCGGCGGGGGAGCAATCAGCCCCAGCATTTT.

This rearrangement joins TRBV10-2 to TRBJ2-7; weak D call: TRBD2 (6 bases). This CDR3 region has 13 residues. The V and J ends lost 3 bases and 8 bases respectively, with 14 bases between them. From germline, CDR1 is WSHSY and CDR2 SAAADI. The DNA of the CDR3 is TGCGCCAGCAGTGATCCCGGGACTTTTCAGCAGTACTTC. Translating gives CASSDPGTFQQYF.

The chain joins TRBV6-2 or TRBV6-3 to TRBJ2-1, with unresolved D. Germline assignment: CDR1 MNHEY and CDR2 SVGEGT. The CDR3 has 12 residues. Trimming shortened V by 3 bases and J by 5 bases, and 5 bases separated the two germline ends. The CDR3 DNA reads as TGTGCCAGCAGTTATCGGGACAATGAGCAGTTCTTC. Its translation is CASSYRDNEQFF.

The chain links TRBV5-1 to TRBJ1-5; 9 positions match TRBD1. CDR1 SGHRS and CDR2 YFSETQ come from the germline V gene. J lost 4 bases, V lost 0 bases, and 2 bases had no gene match. CDR3 length equals 15 residues. This CDR3 reads CASSLGGQGNQPQHF. The CDR3 bases are TGCGCCAGCAGCTTGGGGGGACAGGGAAATCAGCCCCAGCATTTT. Full variable domain (remainder filled in from reference TRBV5-1 and TRBJ1-5): KAGVTQTPRYLIKTRGQQVTLSCSPISGHRSVSWYQQTPGQGLQFLFEYFSETQRNKGNFPGRFSGRQFSNSRSEMNVSTLELGDSALYLCASSLGGQGNQPQHFGDGTRLSIL.

The CDR3 nucleotides are TGTGCCAGCAGCTTTTTTACAGGGTTTATTCCTGAATATGGCTACACCTTC. The encoded protein is CASSFFTGFIPEYGYTF. This chain connects TRBV7-8 to TRBJ1-2; D possibly corresponds to TRBD1 (6 bases). Germline CDR1 is SGHVS and CDR2 is FQNEAQ. The CDR3 length is 17 residues. V gave up 3 bases and J gave up 5 bases, with 22 bases separating them. Complete variable domain (other parts from reference TRBV7-8 and TRBJ1-2): GAGVSQSPRYKVAKRGQDVALRCDPISGHVSLFWYQQALGQGPEFLTYFQNEAQLDKSGLPSDRFFAERPEGSVSTLKIQRTQQEDSAVYLCASSFFTGFIPEYGYTFGSGTRLTVV.

This clone was recorded many times. The chain recombines TRBV7-6 with TRBJ2-3, with D possibly matching TRBD1 (5 bases). The CDR3 extends over 14 amino acids. Germline V gene sequence: CDR1 SGHVS, CDR2 FNYEAQ. Trimming pared 7 bases from V and 2 bases from J, leaving 13 bases between. CDR3 in DNA: TGTGCCAGCATTCCGGACAAGTTCACAGATACGCAGTATTTT. This translates into CASIPDKFTDTQYF.

The CDR3 nucleotides are TGTGCCAGCAGCTTAGCAGGGGTCGATGAAAAACTGTTTTTT. Protein: CASSLAGVDEKLFF. The rearrangement uses TRBV5-4 and TRBJ1-4; D is perhaps TRBD1 (6 bases). The germline V gene encodes CDR1 SGHNT and CDR2 YYREEE (reference sequence). This CDR3 region has 14 residues. V lost 2 bases to trimming and J lost 6 bases, with 11 bases between them.

This clone was seen more than once but under ten times. The chain recombines TRBV25-1 with TRBJ1-5; D is ambiguous. V lost 1 base and J 7 bases, leaving 8 bases between the germline ends. The CDR3 extends over 13 amino acids. Germline CDR1 reads MGHDK; CDR2 reads SYGVNS. CDR3 DNA sequence: TGTGCCAGCAGTGAATCGTCGGTCCAGCCCCAGCATTTT. This encodes CASSESSVQPQHF.

The chain is built from TRBV5-3 and TRBJ1-5; D is unclear. TRBV5-3 carries the ORF label, with uncertain function. Trimming stripped 8 bases from V and 9 bases from J, with 12 bases between. This CDR3 has 11 amino acids. The CDR3 reads CASPGEVPQHF. CDR3 nucleotides: TGTGCCAGCCCCGGGGAGGTGCCCCAGCATTTT.

J is TRBJ2-3 and V is TRBV6-6; 10 bases map to TRBD1. This CDR3 has 16 residues. The ends lost 3 bases at V and 9 bases at J; junction bases unmatched: 12. CDR1 and CDR2 from the germline V gene are MNHNY and SVGAGI (reference sequence). CDR3 protein: CASSYNEDRGGGTQYF. In DNA form, the CDR3 reads TGTGCCAGCAGTTATAACGAGGACAGGGGGGGAGGAACGCAGTATTTT.

The V call is TRBV7-2, the J call TRBJ1-2; perhaps TRBD1 as D (5 bases). CDR3 length equals 14 residues. With 5 bases removed from V and 5 bases from J, the gap between germline ends came to 15 bases. Germline V CDR1 and CDR2: SGHTA, FQGNSA. CDR3 DNA: TGTGCCAGCAGCCCAAGCCAGGGCCAGTATGGCTACACCTTC. It codes for CASSPSQGQYGYTF.

The V gene is TRBV5-1, the J gene TRBJ2-1; possible D gene TRBD2, 5 bases. This CDR3 is built from 15 residues. V was pared by 4 bases and J by 3 bases, with 14 bases between. The germline V gene encodes CDR1 SGHRS and CDR2 YFSETQ. Here the CDR3 DNA reads TGCGCCAGCAGCCGGGGTCTCGCGGGCTACAATGAGCAGTTCTTC. This translates into CASSRGLAGYNEQFF.

The rearrangement uses TRBV11-2 and TRBJ2-3, with TRBD2 as a possible D gene (5 bases). The CDR3 extends over 15 amino acids. CDR1 and CDR2 from the germline V gene are SGHAT and FQNNGV. Trimming took 3 bases from V and 4 from J, leaving 14 bases between them. The CDR3 loop reads CASSFSTRVADTQYF. CDR3 bases: TGTGCCAGCAGCTTTAGTACTAGGGTCGCAGATACGCAGTATTTT. The full variable domain, rest sourced from reference TRBV11-2 and TRBJ2-3, is EAGVAQSPRYKIIEKRQSVAFWCNPISGHATLYWYQQILGQGPKLLIQFQNNGVVDDSQLPKDRFSAERLKGVDSTLKIQPAKLEDSAVYLCASSFSTRVADTQYFGPGTRLTVL.

The chain uses TRBV10-2 and TRBJ1-1; D perhaps matches TRBD1 (5 bases). The V gene's germline CDR1 is WSHSY and CDR2 SAAADI. The V and J ends lost 2 bases and 0 bases respectively, with 7 bases between them. This CDR3 spans 14 amino acids. The CDR3 DNA follows: TGCGCCAGCAGTGAGAGACAGATGAACACTGAAGCTTTCTTT. Protein sequence: CASSERQMNTEAFF.

This rearrangement joins TRBV25-1 to TRBJ1-4; 7 nucleotides align to TRBD1. V was pared by 6 bases and J by 7 bases, with 11 bases of the junction left unmatched. Germline V gene data show CDR1 as MGHDK and CDR2 as SYGVNS. The CDR3 is made up of 15 amino acids. CDR3 region: CASSHGTVWGEKLFF. In DNA form, the CDR3 reads TGTGCCAGCAGCCACGGGACAGTGTGGGGTGAAAAACTGTTTTTT.

This clone was found once. V and J are TRBV20-1 and TRBJ1-1; tentatively, D is TRBD1 (5 bases). V lost 3 bases and J lost 10, with 12 bases in between. Per germline, CDR1 DFQATT and CDR2 SNEGSKA (reference sequence). The CDR3 loop spans 11 amino acids. CDR3 residues: CSASLQGGAFF. The CDR3 DNA reads as TGCAGTGCTAGTCTCCAGGGTGGAGCTTTCTTT.

The CDR3 DNA sequence: TGTGCCAGCAGTTACTTTTCGGGACACATCTATGGCTACACCTTC. It yields the protein CASSYFSGHIYGYTF. The genes are TRBV6-5 and TRBJ1-2; tentative D call: TRBD1 (6 bases). This CDR3 has 15 residues. Trimming took 1 base from V and 4 from J, leaving 13 bases between them. Germline-derived CDR1 and CDR2 are MNHEY and SVGAGI.

The chain carries TRBV10-2 and TRBJ1-5; 7 bases agree with TRBD1. Per the germline V gene, CDR1 is WSHSY and CDR2 is SAAADI. The CDR3 contains 13 residues. The V segment lost 7 bases and the J segment 4 bases; nucleotides outside the gene matches: 4. The CDR3 spells CASTPQGNQPQHF. Here the CDR3 DNA reads TGCGCCAGCACCCCACAGGGGAATCAGCCCCAGCATTTT.

The V and J genes are TRBV19 and TRBJ2-3; 8 nucleotides align to TRBD2. Germline trimming cut 5 bases from V and 0 bases from J; bases unmatched to any gene: 7. The CDR3 runs to 16 residues. CDR1 is LNHDA, CDR2 SQIVND, per germline (reference sequence). CDR3 loop: CASSLGLATSTDTQYF. The CDR3 DNA is TGTGCCAGTAGTCTCGGACTAGCAACAAGCACAGATACGCAGTATTTT.

The gene calls are TRBV13 and TRBJ2-5; 9 bases are a match to TRBD2. The V gene's germline CDR1 is PRHDT and CDR2 FYEKMQ (reference sequence). With V trimmed by 1 base and J by 5 bases, 8 bases remained unmatched. There are 16 residues in the CDR3. The CDR3 bases are TGTGCCAGCAGCTTAGCCCGAGCGGGGGGCCGGGAGACCCAGTACTTC. Translating it yields CASSLARAGGRETQYF. Filled out from reference TRBV13 and TRBJ2-5, the complete variable domain reads AAGVIQSPRHLIKEKRETATLKCYPIPRHDTVYWYQQGPGQDPQFLISFYEKMQSDKGSIPDRFSAQQFSDYHSELNMSSLELGDSALYFCASSLARAGGRETQYFGPGTRLLVL.

This chain connects TRBV4-2 to TRBJ1-4; D is ambiguous. CDR3 length: 15 residues. Looked up from germline, CDR1 is LGHNA and CDR2 is YNFKEQ. Trimming took off 3 bases at V and 3 bases at J, with 11 bases between the two ends. For the CDR3, the DNA is TGTGCCAGCAGCCAGGAGTCGGCGGCTAATGAAAAACTGTTTTTT. Translating it yields CASSQESAANEKLFF.

The chain is built from TRBV24-1 and TRBJ2-5, with 9 bases fitting TRBD1. Germline CDR1 is KGHDR and CDR2 is SFDVKD. Losses at the gene ends were 1 base for V and 2 bases for J; bases not matched to a gene: 10. CDR3 length: 18 amino acids. The CDR3 region is CATSDFMGQGFGQETQYF. In DNA form, the CDR3 reads TGTGCCACCAGTGATTTCATGGGACAGGGCTTTGGTCAAGAGACCCAGTACTTC.